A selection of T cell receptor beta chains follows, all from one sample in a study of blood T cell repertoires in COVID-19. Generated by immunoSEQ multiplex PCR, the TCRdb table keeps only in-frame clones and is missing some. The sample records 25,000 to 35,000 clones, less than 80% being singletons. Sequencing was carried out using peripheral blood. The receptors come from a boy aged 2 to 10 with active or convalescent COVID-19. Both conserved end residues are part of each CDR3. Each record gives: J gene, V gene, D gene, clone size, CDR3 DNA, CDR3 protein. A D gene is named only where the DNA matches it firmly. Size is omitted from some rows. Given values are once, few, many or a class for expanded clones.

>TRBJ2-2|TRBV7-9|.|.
TGTGCCAGCAGCTTAGGCGGAATTACTCTAAACACCGGGGAGCTGTTTTTT
CASSLGGITLNTGELFF
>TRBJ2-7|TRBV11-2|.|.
TGTGCCAGCAGCTCGGGGTACGAGCAGTACTTC
CASSSGYEQYF
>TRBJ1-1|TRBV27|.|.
TGTGCCAGCAGTGCTACGGTGAACACTGAAGCTTTCTTT
CASSATVNTEAFF
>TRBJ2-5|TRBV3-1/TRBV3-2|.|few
TGTGCCAGCAGCCGCCGACCGAGCGGAGAGACCCAGTACTTC
CASSRRPSGETQYF
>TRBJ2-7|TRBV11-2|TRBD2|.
TGTGCCAGCAGCTTAGGGGGACTAGCGAACGGCTACGAGCAGTACTTC
CASSLGGLANGYEQYF
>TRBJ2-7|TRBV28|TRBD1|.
TGTGCCAGCAGTCCCTACGACAGGGGGTCCTACGAGCAGTACTTC
CASSPYDRGSYEQYF
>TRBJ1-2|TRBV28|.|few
TGTGCCAGCACCCCTGGGTTCCAAGGGGACTATGGCTACACCTTC
CASTPGFQGDYGYTF
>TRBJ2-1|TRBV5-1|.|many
TGCGCCAGCAGCTTGGGTAGCGGAAACTCCTACAATGAGCAGTTCTTC
CASSLGSGNSYNEQFF
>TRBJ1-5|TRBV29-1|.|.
TGCAGCGTTAAGACAGTCTCTAATCAGCCCCAGCATTTT
CSVKTVSNQPQHF
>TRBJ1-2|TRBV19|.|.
TGTGCCAGTAGTCGAGGTTTCGAATACTACACCTTC
CASSRGFEYYTF
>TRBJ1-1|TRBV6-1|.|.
TGTGCCAGCAGTGAACTGGCCGCGAACACTGAAGCTTTCTTT
CASSELAANTEAFF
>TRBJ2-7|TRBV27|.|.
TGTGCCAGCAGAACAGGGCCCGAGCAGTACTTC
CASRTGPEQYF